Given below is one T cell receptor beta chain in context. Its cognate antigen is unknown. These data are taken from a study of PD-1 blockade in classical Hodgkin lymphoma. Every one of the patients relapsed after autologous stem cell transplantation (brentuximab vedotin exposure was variable). Generated by immunoSEQ multiplex PCR, the TCRdb table keeps only in-frame clones and is missing some. The table lists roughly 56,000 clones, around 90% of them singletons. CDR1 is SEHNR, CDR2 FQNEAQ, per germline (reference sequence). The V and J ends lost 5 bases and 3 bases respectively, with 16 bases between them. This CDR3 is built from 16 residues. General study findings and limits: Anyone who began nivolumab under 1 year after ASCT was excluded.

The gene calls are TRBV7-9 and TRBJ2-2; D assignment may be TRBD1 or TRBD2 (5 bases each). This specimen consisted of peripheral blood mononuclear cells (PBMCs), obtained before the second cycle of nivolumab. This receptor was identified in a human donor with classical Hodgkin lymphoma. CDR3 bases: TGTGCCAGCAGCCCAGGGCTTGAGGGGTACACCGGGGAGCTGTTTTTT. It translates to CASSPGLEGYTGELFF. Combining the CDR3 with reference TRBV7-9 and TRBJ2-2 gives the whole variable domain DTGVSQNPRHKITKRGQNVTFRCDPISEHNRLYWYRQTLGQGPEFLTYFQNEAQLEKSRLLSDRFSAERPKGSFSTLEIQRTEQGDSAMYLCASSPGLEGYTGELFFGEGSRLTVL.